A selection of T cell receptor beta chains follows, all from one sample in a study of preoperative IRX-2 immunotherapy in early breast cancer. Some clones are missing from TCRdb's copy, which holds only in-frame ones; the method was immunoSEQ multiplex PCR. The data hold about 2,700 clones, with 65% to 80% observed a single time. The sample in question was tumor tissue, obtained before IRX-2 immunotherapy. These TCRs come from a human donor with breast cancer. CDR3s include the opening cysteine and the closing phenylalanine or tryptophan. The order of the fields is clone size, D gene, V gene, J gene, CDR3 DNA, CDR3 protein. A D gene is named only where the DNA matches it firmly. Part of the rows lack a size; the others show once, few, many or a class for expanded clones.

-	TRBD1	TRBV11-3	TRBJ2-7	TGTGCCAGCAGCCTGATGGACAGGGGTATCTCCTACGAGCAGTACTTC	CASSLMDRGISYEQYF
-	-	TRBV11-3	TRBJ2-5	TGTGCCAGCAGCTGTTACCGAGCGGTAATCCAAGAGACCCAGTACTTC	CASSCYRAVIQETQYF
large	-	TRBV11-3	TRBJ2-3	TGTGCCAGCAGCTTGGCCAGGGGTACTAGCACAGATACGCAGTATTTT	CASSLARGTSTDTQYF
-	-	TRBV19	TRBJ2-7	TGTGCCAGTAGTCCTACGTTGAGGGAGGTTACCTACGAGCAGTACTTC	CASSPTLREVTYEQYF
-	TRBD1	TRBV6-8	TRBJ2-2	TGTGCCATCAGCCGGGACAGCACCGGGGAGCTGTTTTTT	CAISRDSTGELFF
few	-	TRBV10-3	TRBJ1-1	TGTGCCATCAGTGAGTCGGAGGGAGAGGCCACTGAAGCTTTCTTT	CAISESEGEATEAFF
once	-	TRBV23-1	TRBJ1-4	TGCGCCAGCAGCCAAGGGCAGGGATACGAAAAACTGTTTTTT	CASSQGQGYEKLFF
-	TRBD1	TRBV6-8	TRBJ2-4	TGTGCCAGCAGTCGACAGGGGATGGGGGCCAAAAACATTCAGTACTTC	CASSRQGMGAKNIQYF
few	TRBD1	TRBV28	TRBJ1-2	TGTGCCAGCAGGCCACTGACAGGGCCAGCCTTTGGCTACACCTTC	CASRPLTGPAFGYTF
-	-	TRBV11-3	TRBJ2-3	TGTGCCAGCAGCTTAGATAGCAGCACAGATACGCAGTATTTT	CASSLDSSTDTQYF
-	-	TRBV5-1	TRBJ1-1	TGCGCCAGCAGCTTCGGAGACCCGAACACTGAAGCTTTCTTT	CASSFGDPNTEAFF